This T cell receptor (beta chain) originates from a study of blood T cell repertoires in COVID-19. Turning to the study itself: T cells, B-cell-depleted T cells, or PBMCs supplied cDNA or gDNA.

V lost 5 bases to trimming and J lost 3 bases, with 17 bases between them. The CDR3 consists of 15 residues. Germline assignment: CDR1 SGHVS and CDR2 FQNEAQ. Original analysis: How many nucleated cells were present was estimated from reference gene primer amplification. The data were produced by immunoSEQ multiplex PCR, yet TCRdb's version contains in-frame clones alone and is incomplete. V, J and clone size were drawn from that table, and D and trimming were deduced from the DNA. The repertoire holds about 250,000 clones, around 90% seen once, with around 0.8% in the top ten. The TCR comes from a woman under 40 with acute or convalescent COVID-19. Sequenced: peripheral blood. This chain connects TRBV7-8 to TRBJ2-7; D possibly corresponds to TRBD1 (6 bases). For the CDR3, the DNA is TGTGCCAGCAGCCCCTCCCAGGGGATAAACTACGAGCAGTACTTC. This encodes CASSPSQGINYEQYF.